The subject of this entry is one T cell receptor (beta chain). No antigen is known for it. Measured with immunoSEQ multiplex PCR; TCRdb has only the in-frame clones, and not every one. Counted here are about 25,000 clones, approximately 93% occurring once; the ten biggest clones make up approximately 0.53%. The V and J ends lost 4 bases and 4 bases respectively, with 16 bases between them. Germline V gene lookup returns CDR1 LNHDA and CDR2 SQIVND (reference sequence). The CDR3 is 15 residues long. The entry originates in a study of graft-versus-host responses after intestinal transplantation. Study as a whole: Anti-thymocyte globulin was used for induction in all recipients, who then took tacrolimus and steroids for around 3 years.

Study-level points and caveats: Those patients showing graft-donor T cell macrochimerism displayed high graft-versus-host to host-versus-graft clonal ratios in allografts.

The input for sequencing was PBMCs, taken 18 days after transplant. The rearrangement uses TRBV19 and TRBJ1-2; tentative D call: TRBD1 (6 bases). The clonotype originates from a human patient who received an intestinal transplant, so some T cells may come from the graft donor. The CDR3 loop reads CASSTEGGRGYGYTF. The CDR3 DNA is TGTGCCAGTAGTACCGAGGGGGGGCGAGGCTATGGCTACACCTTC.